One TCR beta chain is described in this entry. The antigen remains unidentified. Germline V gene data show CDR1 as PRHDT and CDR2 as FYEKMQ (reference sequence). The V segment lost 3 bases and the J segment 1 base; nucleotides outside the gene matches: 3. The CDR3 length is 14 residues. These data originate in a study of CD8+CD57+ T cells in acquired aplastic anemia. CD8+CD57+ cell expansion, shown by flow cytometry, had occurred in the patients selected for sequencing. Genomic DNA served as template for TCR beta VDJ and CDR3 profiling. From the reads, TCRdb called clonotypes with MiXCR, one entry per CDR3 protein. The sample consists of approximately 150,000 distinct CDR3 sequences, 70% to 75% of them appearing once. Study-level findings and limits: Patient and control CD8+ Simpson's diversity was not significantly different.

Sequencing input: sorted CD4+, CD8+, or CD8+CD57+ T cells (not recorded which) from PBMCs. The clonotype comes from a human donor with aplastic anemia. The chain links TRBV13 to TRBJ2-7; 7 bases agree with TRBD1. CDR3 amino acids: CASSFYRGSYEQYF. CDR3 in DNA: TGTGCCAGCAGCTTTTACAGGGGATCCTACGAGCAGTACTTC.